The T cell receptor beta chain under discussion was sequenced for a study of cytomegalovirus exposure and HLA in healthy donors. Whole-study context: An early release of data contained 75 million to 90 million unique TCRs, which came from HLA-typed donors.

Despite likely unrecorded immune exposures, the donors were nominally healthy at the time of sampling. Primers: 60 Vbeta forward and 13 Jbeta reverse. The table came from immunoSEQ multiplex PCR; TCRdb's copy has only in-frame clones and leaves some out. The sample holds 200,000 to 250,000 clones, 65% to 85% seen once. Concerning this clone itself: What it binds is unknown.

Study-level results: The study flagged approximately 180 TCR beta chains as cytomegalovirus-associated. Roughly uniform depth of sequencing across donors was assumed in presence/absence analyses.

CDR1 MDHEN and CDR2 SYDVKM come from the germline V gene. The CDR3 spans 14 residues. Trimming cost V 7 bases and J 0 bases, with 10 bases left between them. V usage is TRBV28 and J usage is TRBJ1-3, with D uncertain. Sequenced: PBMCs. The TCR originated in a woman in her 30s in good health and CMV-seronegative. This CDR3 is CASKNQNSGNTIYF. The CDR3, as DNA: TGTGCCAGCAAAAATCAGAACTCTGGAAACACCATATATTTT. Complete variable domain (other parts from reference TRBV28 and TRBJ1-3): DVKVTQSSRYLVKRTGEKVFLECVQDMDHENMFWYRQDPGLGLRLIYFSYDVKMKEKGDIPEGYSVSREKKERFSLILESASTNQTSMYLCASKNQNSGNTIYFGEGSWLTVV.